The 3 T cell receptor beta chains presented below share a single source sample, sequenced in a study of lymphopenia after photon versus proton radiotherapy. TCRdb's table, derived via immunoSEQ multiplex PCR, lists solely in-frame clones and lacks some. The sample records 25,000 to 30,000 clones, around 86% being singletons. The sequenced sample was peripheral blood, obtained from a patient treated with photon-based radiotherapy. These receptors all come from a woman aged 50 to 60 with pancreatic cancer.

The V gene is TRBV30, the J gene TRBJ2-3; 7 positions agree with TRBD2. CDR1 and CDR2 from the germline V gene are GTSNPN and SVGIG (reference sequence). V shed 2 bases and J 2 bases; nucleotides not matched to a gene: 7. The CDR3 is made up of 15 amino acids. The CDR3 sequence: CAWSYIGGDTDTQYF. CDR3 nucleotides: TGTGCCTGGAGTTACATTGGGGGGGACACAGATACGCAGTATTTT.

This clone has a handful of counts. This chain uses TRBV7-3 with TRBJ2-2; possible D gene TRBD1, 5 bases. The CDR3 runs to 14 residues. Trimming cost V 8 bases and J 5 bases, with 15 bases left between them. Germline V CDR1 and CDR2: SGHTA, FQGTGA. The CDR3 here is CASGAGGRTGELFF. Written as DNA, the CDR3 is TGTGCCAGCGGGGCAGGCGGTCGAACCGGGGAGCTGTTTTTT.

In this sample, this clone turned up a few times. This chain uses TRBV18 with TRBJ1-2; TRBD1 is a possible D gene (6 bases). Germline V gene data show CDR1 as KGHSH and CDR2 as LQKENI. This CDR3 spans 15 amino acids. Trimming took 2 bases from V and 6 from J, leaving 16 bases between them. The CDR3 spells CASSPVSGARNGYTF. CDR3 nucleotides: TGTGCCAGCTCACCAGTGTCGGGGGCGCGGAATGGCTACACCTTC. Drawing the rest from reference TRBV18 and TRBJ1-2, the complete variable domain is NAGVMQNPRHLVRRRGQEARLRCSPMKGHSHVYWYRQLPEEGLKFMVYLQKENIIDESGMPKERFSAEFPKEGPSILRIQQVVRGDSAAYFCASSPVSGARNGYTFGSGTRLTVV.